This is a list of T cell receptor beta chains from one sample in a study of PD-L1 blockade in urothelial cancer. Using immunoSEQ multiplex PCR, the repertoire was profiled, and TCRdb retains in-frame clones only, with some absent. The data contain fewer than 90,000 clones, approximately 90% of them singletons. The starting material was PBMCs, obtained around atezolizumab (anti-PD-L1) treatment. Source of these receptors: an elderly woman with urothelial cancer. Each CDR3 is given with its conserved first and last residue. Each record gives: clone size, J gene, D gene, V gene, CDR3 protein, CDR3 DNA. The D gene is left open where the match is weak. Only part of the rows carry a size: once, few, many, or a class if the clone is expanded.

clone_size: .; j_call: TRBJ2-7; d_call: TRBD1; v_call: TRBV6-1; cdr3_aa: CASIGDRGRSQGQYF; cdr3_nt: TGTGCCAGCATTGGAGACAGGGGCCGCTCTCAGGGGCAGTACTTC
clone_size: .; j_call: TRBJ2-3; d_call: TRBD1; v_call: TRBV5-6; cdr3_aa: CASSGRDRGSDTQYF; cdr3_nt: TGTGCCAGCAGCGGCCGGGACAGGGGTTCAGATACGCAGTATTTT
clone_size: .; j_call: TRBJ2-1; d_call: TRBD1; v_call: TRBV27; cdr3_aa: CASSLTGGSYNEQFF; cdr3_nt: TGTGCCAGCAGTTTGACAGGGGGATCCTACAATGAGCAGTTCTTC
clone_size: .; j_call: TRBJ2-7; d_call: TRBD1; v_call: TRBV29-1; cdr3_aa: CSFRRGLDEQYF; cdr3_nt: TGCAGCTTTCGAAGGGGGCTGGACGAGCAGTACTTC
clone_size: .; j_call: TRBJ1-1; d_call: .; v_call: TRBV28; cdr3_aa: CASSVSLSAFF; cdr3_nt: TGTGCCAGCAGTGTCTCCCTGTCAGCTTTCTTT
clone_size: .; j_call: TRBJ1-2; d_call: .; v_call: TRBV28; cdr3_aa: CASSPTGTNYGYTF; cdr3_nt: TGTGCCAGCAGCCCCACCGGGACTAACTATGGCTACACCTTC
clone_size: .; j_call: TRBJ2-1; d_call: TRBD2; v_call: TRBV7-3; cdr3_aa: CASSESSGRGGNNEQFF; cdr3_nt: TGTGCCAGCAGTGAAAGTAGCGGGAGGGGTGGAAACAATGAGCAGTTCTTC
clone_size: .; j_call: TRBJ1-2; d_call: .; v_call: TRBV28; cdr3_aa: CASSATRGGRNYGYTF; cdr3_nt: TGTGCCAGCAGTGCCACCCGGGGGGGGCGGAACTATGGCTACACCTTC
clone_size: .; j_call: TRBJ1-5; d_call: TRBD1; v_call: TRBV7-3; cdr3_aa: CASSSPYRGPINQPQHF; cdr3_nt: TGTGCCAGCAGCTCCCCCTACAGGGGGCCCATCAATCAGCCCCAGCATTTT
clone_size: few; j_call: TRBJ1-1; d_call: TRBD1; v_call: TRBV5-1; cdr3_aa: CASSGQGRETEAFF; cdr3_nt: TGCGCCAGCAGCGGACAGGGGAGAGAGACTGAAGCTTTCTTT
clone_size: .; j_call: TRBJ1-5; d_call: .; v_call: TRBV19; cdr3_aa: CASSLDTGRGSNQPQHF; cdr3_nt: TGTGCCAGTAGTCTCGACACAGGGCGCGGTAGCAATCAGCCCCAGCATTTT
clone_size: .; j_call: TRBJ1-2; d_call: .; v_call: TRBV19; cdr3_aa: CASKAGNYGYTF; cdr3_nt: TGTGCCAGTAAGGCAGGGAACTATGGCTACACCTTC
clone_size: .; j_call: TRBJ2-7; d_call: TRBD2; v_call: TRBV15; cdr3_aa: CATSRDLLAGAYEQYF; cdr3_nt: TGTGCCACCAGCAGAGATCTGCTAGCGGGGGCCTACGAGCAGTACTTC
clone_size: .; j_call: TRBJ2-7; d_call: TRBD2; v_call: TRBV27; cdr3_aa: CASRTSGSDEQYF; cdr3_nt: TGTGCCAGCCGAACTAGCGGTTCCGACGAGCAGTACTTC
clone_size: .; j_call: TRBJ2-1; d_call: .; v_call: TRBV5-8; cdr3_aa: CASSLGSNTYNEQFF; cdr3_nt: TGTGCCAGCAGCTTGGGGTCCAACACCTACAATGAGCAGTTCTTC
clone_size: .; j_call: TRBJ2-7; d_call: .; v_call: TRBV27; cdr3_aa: CASSSPLSSGPYEQYF; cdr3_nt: TGTGCCAGCAGTTCCCCATTAAGTAGCGGCCCCTACGAGCAGTACTTC
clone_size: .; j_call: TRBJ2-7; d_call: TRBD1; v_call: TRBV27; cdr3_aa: CASTRTGGRSEQYF; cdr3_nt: TGTGCCAGCACCCGGACAGGGGGCCGAAGCGAGCAGTACTTC
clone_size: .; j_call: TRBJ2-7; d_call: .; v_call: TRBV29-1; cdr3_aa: CSVEDTGQRSSYEQYF; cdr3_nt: TGCAGCGTTGAAGATACGGGACAAAGGAGCTCCTACGAGCAGTACTTC
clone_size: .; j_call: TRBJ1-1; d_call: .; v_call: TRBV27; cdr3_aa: CASTPRLGASSEAFF; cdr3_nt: TGTGCCAGCACCCCTCGTCTGGGGGCGTCCTCTGAAGCTTTCTTT
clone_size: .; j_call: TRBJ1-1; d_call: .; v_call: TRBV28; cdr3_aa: CASSPSFFDSEAFF; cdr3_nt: TGTGCCAGCAGTCCCTCCTTCTTCGACAGTGAAGCTTTCTTT
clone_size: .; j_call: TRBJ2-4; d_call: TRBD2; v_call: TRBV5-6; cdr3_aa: CASSWAGGAKNIQYF; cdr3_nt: TGTGCCAGCAGCTGGGCGGGAGGGGCCAAAAACATTCAGTACTTC
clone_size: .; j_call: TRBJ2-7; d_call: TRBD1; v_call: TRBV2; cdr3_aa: CASRWDRSYYEQYF; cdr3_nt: TGTGCCAGCAGGTGGGACAGGTCATACTACGAGCAGTACTTC
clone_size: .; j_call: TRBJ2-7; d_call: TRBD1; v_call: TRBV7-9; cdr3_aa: CASSLDRGTYEQYF; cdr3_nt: TGTGCCAGCAGCCTGGACAGGGGCACCTACGAGCAGTACTTC
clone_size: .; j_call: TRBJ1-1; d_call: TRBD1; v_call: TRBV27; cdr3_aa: CASSLNQGAMTEAFF; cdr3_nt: TGTGCCAGCAGTTTAAATCAGGGGGCGATGACTGAAGCTTTCTTT
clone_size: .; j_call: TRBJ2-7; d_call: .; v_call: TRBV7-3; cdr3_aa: CASSATRAGEQYF; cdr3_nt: TGTGCCAGCAGCGCGACCAGGGCGGGAGAGCAGTACTTC
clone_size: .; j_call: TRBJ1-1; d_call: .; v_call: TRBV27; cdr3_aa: CASISGRFENTEAFF; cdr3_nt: TGTGCCAGCATCTCTGGGAGGTTCGAGAACACTGAAGCTTTCTTT
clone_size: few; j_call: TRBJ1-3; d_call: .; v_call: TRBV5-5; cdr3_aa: CASSLGGVGGNTIYF; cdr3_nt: TGTGCCAGCAGCTTGGGAGGAGTTGGCGGAAACACCATATATTTT
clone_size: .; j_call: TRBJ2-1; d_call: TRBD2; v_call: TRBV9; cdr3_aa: CASSVSGSASYNEQFF; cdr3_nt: TGTGCCAGCAGCGTGAGCGGGAGCGCCTCCTACAATGAGCAGTTCTTC
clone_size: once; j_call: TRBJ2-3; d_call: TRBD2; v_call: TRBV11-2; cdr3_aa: CASSLGRTSGMSDTQYF; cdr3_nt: TGTGCCAGCAGCTTAGGGCGGACTAGCGGGATGTCAGATACGCAGTATTTT
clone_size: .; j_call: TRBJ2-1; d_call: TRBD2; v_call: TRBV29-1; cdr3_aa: CSGTSGMANEQFF; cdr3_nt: TGCAGCGGGACTAGCGGGATGGCGAATGAGCAGTTCTTC
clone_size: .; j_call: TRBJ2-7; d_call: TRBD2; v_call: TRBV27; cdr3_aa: CASSLATSGISYEQYF; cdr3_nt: TGTGCCAGCAGTTTGGCGACTAGCGGGATTTCCTACGAGCAGTACTTC
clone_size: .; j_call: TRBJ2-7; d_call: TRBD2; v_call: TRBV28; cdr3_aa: CASSSGTRPYEQYF; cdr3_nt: TGTGCCAGCAGTTCCGGGACTAGACCCTACGAGCAGTACTTC
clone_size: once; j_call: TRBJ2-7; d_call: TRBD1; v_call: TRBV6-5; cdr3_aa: CASSYEGTGRREQYF; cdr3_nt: TGTGCCAGCAGTTACGAGGGGACAGGGCGGAGGGAGCAGTACTTC